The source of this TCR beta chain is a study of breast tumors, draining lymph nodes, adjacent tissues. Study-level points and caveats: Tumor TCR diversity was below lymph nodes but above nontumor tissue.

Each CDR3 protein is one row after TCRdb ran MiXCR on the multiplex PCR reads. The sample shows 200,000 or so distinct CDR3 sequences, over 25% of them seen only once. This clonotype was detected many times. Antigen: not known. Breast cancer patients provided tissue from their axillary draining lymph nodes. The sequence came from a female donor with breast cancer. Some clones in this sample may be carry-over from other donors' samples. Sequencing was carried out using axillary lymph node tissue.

The CDR3 DNA sequence: TGTGCCAGCAGTGCGACAGGGCGGGGGTACAATGAGCAGTTCTTC. This gives the protein CASSATGRGYNEQFF. The rearrangement links TRBV25-1 to TRBJ2-1, with D perhaps being TRBD1 or TRBD2 (7 bases each). CDR1 and CDR2 (germline): MGHDK, SYGVNS. The CDR3 sequence is 15 residues long. V was shortened by 4 bases and J by 4 bases, with 14 bases between the two germline ends. The whole variable domain, filled in from reference TRBV25-1 and TRBJ2-1, reads EADIYQTPRYLVIGTGKKITLECSQTMGHDKMYWYQQDPGMELHLIHYSYGVNSTEKGDLSSESTVSRIRTEHFPLTLESARPSHTSQYLCASSATGRGYNEQFFGPGTRLTVL.